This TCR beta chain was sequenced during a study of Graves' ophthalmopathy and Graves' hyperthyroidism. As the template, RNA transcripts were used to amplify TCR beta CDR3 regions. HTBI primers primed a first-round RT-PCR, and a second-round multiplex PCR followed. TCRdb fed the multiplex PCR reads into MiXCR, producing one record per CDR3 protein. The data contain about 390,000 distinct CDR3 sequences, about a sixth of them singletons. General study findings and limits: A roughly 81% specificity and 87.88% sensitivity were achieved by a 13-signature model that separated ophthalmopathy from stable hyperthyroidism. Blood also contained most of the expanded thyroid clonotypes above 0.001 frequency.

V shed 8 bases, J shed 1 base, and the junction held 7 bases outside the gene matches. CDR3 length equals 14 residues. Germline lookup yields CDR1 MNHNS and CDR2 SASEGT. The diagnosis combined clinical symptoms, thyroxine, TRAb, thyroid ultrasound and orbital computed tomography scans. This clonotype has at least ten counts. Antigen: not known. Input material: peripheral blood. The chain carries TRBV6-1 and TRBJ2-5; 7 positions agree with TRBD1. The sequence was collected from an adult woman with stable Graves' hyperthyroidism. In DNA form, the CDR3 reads TGTGCCAGCCTCCGCCGGGACAGCCAAGAGACCCAGTACTTC. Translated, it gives CASLRRDSQETQYF.